This TCR beta chain comes out of a study of blood T cells in healthy people across ages. Notes on the study in general: Naive CD4+ cells and diversity were both higher in long-lived donors than in aged donors.

V shed 2 bases, J shed 2 bases, and the junction held 3 bases outside the gene matches. The CDR3 runs 14 residues. Germline V gives CDR1 DFQATT, CDR2 SNEGSKA (reference sequence). A sample-barcoded 5' primer and a J-beta primer mix were used in a second PCR of roughly 7 to 12 cycles. TCRdb itself ran the 5' RACE reads through MiXCR, one entry per CDR3 protein. Among hundreds of thousands of distinct CDR3 sequences listed, 40% to 45% were seen once. About this clonotype: The antigen is unknown.

The origin of this receptor is a man older than 75 in good health. This chain links TRBV20-1 with TRBJ1-2; 9 positions match TRBD1. Source material: blood. The CDR3 nucleotides read TGCAGTGCTAGAATTGGGACAGGGAACTATGGCTACACCTTC. The encoded protein is CSARIGTGNYGYTF.